What follows describes a single TCR beta chain. In its sample, this clonotype was seen once. The clone's antigen remains unknown. There are no base qualities to consult, and no much larger clone falls within one base. Weak support is all one read offers. Trimming accounts for 3 bases at V and 7 bases at J, while the number of junction bases matched to no gene is 6. The CDR3 numbers 15 residues from cysteine through phenylalanine. Kept here is only the CDR3 DNA, which spans 45 bases and is read in frame from base 1. CDR1 and CDR2, per the germline V gene (reference sequence), are LGHDT and YNNKEL. These data originate in a study of CD8 T cells in Susac syndrome (dated by TCRdb to the late 2010s). About the full investigation: The study used repertoire sequencing to test whether antigen drove CD8+ T cell activation and differentiation in Susac syndrome. Clonality of the CD8+ T cell repertoire was compared between 11 to 12 healthy donors, some 14 Susac syndrome patients and under 16 multiple sclerosis patients. On the study overall, not on this receptor specifically: The number of individuals in the TCR sequencing and HLA analysis was recognized as being relatively small.

RNA was extracted using the RNeasy kit, and about 0.5 to 1 ug of the RNA was reverse transcribed with random hexamers. The immunoSEQ multiplex PCR assay, covering 54 Vbeta and 13 Jbeta segments, was used to amplify TCR beta CDR3 regions. PCR amplification bias was corrected using a synthetic template baseline for primer optimization and computational correction. Per the source publication's procedure: Reads were annotated to V, D and J genes according to IMGT and were analyzed with immunoSEQ Analyzer, with only productive sequences retained. To calculate clonality, Shannon entropy was normalized by log2 of the number of productive unique sequences and then subtracted from one. For each patient and control, public and private clones were evaluated within the 100 most prevalent clones. Clones were defined as Susac-specific if absent from the healthy and MS cohorts, from 1052 published viral clones and from other ImmuneACCESS disease sequences. The raw public reads went through TCRdb reprocessing: fastp at Q25, MiXCR clone calling, in-frame beta chains kept. Rows with one shared CDR3 protein collapse into an entry with the most common genes and DNA. TCRdb assigned the V and J calls; the authors' analysis was not used. Across this sample there are approximately 140,000 distinct CDR3 sequences, with 94% seen only once. Around 0.29% of the sample is taken by the ten largest.

Peripheral blood CD8+ and CD4+ T cells from healthy donors, Susac syndrome patients and multiple sclerosis patients were profiled by high-throughput TCR beta sequencing. Healthy donors were included as age- and sex-matched controls. Bulk CD8+ and CD4+ T cells were purified by magnetic negative isolation, whereas CD8+ TEMRA cells were enriched by FACS. Blood was drawn into EDTA tubes, processed within 24 hours, and PBMCs were isolated by density gradient centrifugation. PBMCs destined for TCR sequencing were cryopreserved in liquid nitrogen and later thawed in a 37 °C water bath. Purity of sorted or isolated CD4+, CD8+ and CD8+ TEMRA cells was at least 90%.

The sequence joins TRBV3-1 to TRBJ2-7, with 13 central nucleotides matching TRBD2. The origin of this receptor is a human donor in good health. The specimen was CD8+ T cells from PBMCs. The CDR3 reads as follows: CASSHPGLAGEEQYF. The DNA sequence follows: TGTGCCAGCAGCCATCCTGGACTAGCGGGAGAAGAGCAGTACTTC.